The 27 T cell receptor beta chains reported below all come from one sample, sequenced in a study of beta chain features in type 1 diabetes. Since all of the isolated RNA was reverse transcribed, expressed TCRB transcripts were what got sequenced. Profiling relied on immunoSEQ multiplex PCR, and the TCRdb table lists in-frame clones only, not all of them. The sample carries almost 350,000 clones, around 8% recorded once. Sequenced input: central memory CD4+ T cells from blood. The source is a woman younger than 35 in good health.

This clone has only a few counts. This chain joins TRBV27 and TRBJ1-5; maybe TRBD1 (6 bases). The CDR3 is made up of 14 amino acids. CDR1 and CDR2 (germline): MNHEY, SMNVEV (reference sequence). The V and J ends lost 3 bases and 5 bases respectively, with 11 bases between them. Here the CDR3 reads CASSFRDKYQPQHF. Here the CDR3 DNA reads TGTGCCAGCAGTTTCCGGGACAAATATCAGCCCCAGCATTTT.

The chain carries TRBV6-5 and TRBJ2-1; 8 bases are shared with TRBD2. The CDR3 is 12 residues long. V lost 7 bases to trimming and J lost 7 bases; unmatched junction nucleotides: 3. Germline V gene lookup returns CDR1 MNHEY and CDR2 SVGAGI. As DNA, the CDR3 is TGTGCCAGCACTAAGCGGGAGAATGAGCAGTTCTTC. It encodes CASTKRENEQFF.

This chain links TRBV15 with TRBJ2-1; TRBD2 aligns across 7 bases. Trimming cost V 0 bases and J 2 bases; bases outside gene matches: 1. The CDR3 has 15 residues. Germline CDR1 LNHNV, CDR2 YYDKDF (reference sequence). CDR3 region: CATSRDGRTYNEQFF. CDR3 nucleotides: TGTGCCACCAGCAGAGACGGGAGGACCTACAATGAGCAGTTCTTC.

This clone was picked up a small number of times. J is TRBJ1-5 and V is TRBV6-6, with 8 bases identical to TRBD1. V shed 6 bases, J shed 2 bases, and the junction held 6 bases outside the gene matches. Looked up from germline, CDR1 is MNHNY and CDR2 is SVGAGI (reference sequence). The CDR3 sequence is 15 residues long. CDR3 in DNA: TGTGCCAGCAGCCTCAGGGGGCCTGGCAATCAGCCCCAGCATTTT. Its protein is CASSLRGPGNQPQHF.

This clone was counted at least ten times. The genes are TRBV6-5 and TRBJ1-5; D possibly corresponds to TRBD1 (6 bases). The CDR3 loop spans 15 amino acids. In germline, CDR1 is MNHEY, CDR2 SVGAGI. Deletions cut 0 bases from V and 6 bases from J, with 12 bases between. The DNA of the CDR3 is TGTGCCAGCAGTTACTCGGACAGCAGTCGTCAGCCCCAGCATTTT. Amino acids: CASSYSDSSRQPQHF.

CDR3 nucleotide sequence: TGTGCCAGCAGCTTACTGCCCTCAAAATGGAACACTGAAGCTTTCTTT. Its translation is CASSLLPSKWNTEAFF. This chain links TRBV11-1 with TRBJ1-1, with D uncertain. The V end was cut by 2 bases, the J end by 1 base, with 14 bases between. The CDR3 loop spans 16 amino acids. Looked up from germline, CDR1 is SGHAT and CDR2 is FQDESV (reference sequence). The full variable domain, its missing parts supplied by reference TRBV11-1 and TRBJ1-1, is EAEVAQSPRYKITEKSQAVAFWCDPISGHATLYWYRQILGQGPELLVQFQDESVVDDSQLPKDRFSAERLKGVDSTLKIQPAELGDSAMYLCASSLLPSKWNTEAFFGQGTRLTVV.

The CDR3 is CASSLDMNPYEQYF. For the CDR3, the DNA is TGTGCCAGCAGCTTAGATATGAATCCCTACGAGCAGTACTTC. The chain couples TRBV11-2 to TRBJ2-7; D uncertain. Germline CDR1 reads SGHAT; CDR2 reads FQNNGV. The CDR3 runs to 14 residues. V was clipped by 0 bases and J by 2 bases, with 8 bases between them. Drawing the rest from reference TRBV11-2 and TRBJ2-7, the complete variable domain is EAGVAQSPRYKIIEKRQSVAFWCNPISGHATLYWYQQILGQGPKLLIQFQNNGVVDDSQLPKDRFSAERLKGVDSTLKIQPAKLEDSAVYLCASSLDMNPYEQYFGPGTRLTVT.

This clone was observed a handful of times. The chain has TRBV4-1 and TRBJ1-1; TRBD1 is a possible D gene (5 bases). This CDR3 contains 14 residues. Trimming shortened V by 0 bases and J by 4 bases, and 9 bases separated the two germline ends. In germline, CDR1 is MGHRA, CDR2 YSYEKL. CDR3 sequence: CASSQEAGTTEAFF. In DNA, the CDR3 is TGCGCCAGCAGCCAAGAGGCAGGGACCACTGAAGCTTTCTTT.

This clone was seen a few times. The chain couples TRBV7-9 to TRBJ2-5, with TRBD2 matching over 7 bases. Near its end, the DNA agrees better with TRBJ2-7, so the J call may be wrong. Germline CDR1 is SEHNR and CDR2 is FQNEAQ (reference sequence). The CDR3 contains 15 residues. The CDR3 bases are TGTGCCAGCAGGTTCGGTACTAGCGAGTCCTACGAGCAGTACTTC. Its translation: CASRFGTSESYEQYF.

This clone was found a few times. Its ends do not fully match the called genes, so a read error is possible. The rearrangement joins TRBV5-4 to TRBJ2-3, with a weak D call TRBD2 (6 bases). Germline CDR1 and CDR2: SGHNT and YYREEE (reference sequence). This CDR3 contains 18 residues. The DNA for the CDR3 is TGCGCCAGCAGCCAATTAGCCACGGGAGCCCGGGCCACAGATACGCAGTATTTT. This sequence encodes CASSQLATGARATDTQYF.

The rearrangement joins TRBV5-4 to TRBJ2-1; the D gene is possibly TRBD1 (5 bases). The germline gives CDR1 SGHNT, CDR2 YYREEE (reference sequence). The CDR3 totals 14 residues. V was pared by 4 bases and J by 8 bases, with 16 bases between. CDR3: CASSPTGGTYEQFF. CDR3 in DNA: TGTGCCAGCAGCCCAACAGGCGGCACTTATGAGCAGTTCTTC.

This clone showed up just a few times. The chain combines TRBV18 with TRBJ2-5; 7 nucleotides match TRBD1. CDR1 is KGHSH, CDR2 LQKENI, per germline. V gave up 5 bases and J gave up 2 bases; unmatched junction bases: 5. This CDR3 contains 14 residues. The CDR3 protein is CASSATGIQETQYF. The CDR3 bases are TGTGCCAGCTCAGCGACAGGGATACAAGAGACCCAGTACTTC.

This clone was detected a few times. The chain uses TRBV7-8 and TRBJ2-1; D uncertain. The CDR3 runs 17 residues. Per germline, CDR1 SGHVS and CDR2 FQNEAQ. V lost 0 bases and J 0 bases, leaving 12 bases between the germline ends. CDR3 sequence reads: CASSLAYPGRSYNEQFF. CDR3 sequence (DNA): TGTGCCAGCAGCTTAGCCTACCCCGGCCGCTCCTACAATGAGCAGTTCTTC.

This clone has more than one count but fewer than ten. This chain joins TRBV5-6 and TRBJ2-7, with D perhaps matching TRBD2 (7 bases). Germline V gene lookup returns CDR1 SGHDT and CDR2 YYEEEE. Trimming stripped 1 base from V and 3 bases from J, with 14 bases between. The CDR3 covers 15 residues. The CDR3 DNA reads as TGTGCCAGCAGCTTGCCCAGGGGAGGGATCTACGAGCAGTACTTC. This encodes CASSLPRGGIYEQYF.

The chain is built from TRBV9 and TRBJ2-3; D may be TRBD2 (6 bases). V was shortened by 0 bases and J by 6 bases, with 11 bases between the two germline ends. CDR1 is SGDLS, CDR2 YYNGEE, per germline. The CDR3 spans 14 residues. The CDR3 spells CASSVASAGDTQYF. The CDR3 DNA is TGTGCCAGCAGCGTAGCCAGCGCGGGGGATACGCAGTATTTT.

The chain carries TRBV4-2 and TRBJ2-7; 10 nucleotides line up with TRBD1. CDR1 and CDR2 (germline): LGHNA, YNFKEQ. The CDR3 contains 16 residues. V lost 0 bases and J lost 3; bases outside the gene matches: 5. CDR3 in DNA: TGTGCCAGCAGCCAAGATCCCTGGACAGGGGGCTACGAGCAGTACTTC. It yields the protein CASSQDPWTGGYEQYF.

This clone was counted only a few times. The chain uses TRBV7-9 and TRBJ2-4; TRBD1 might be the D (5 bases). CDR1 is SEHNR and CDR2 is FQNEAQ in the germline V gene (reference sequence). This CDR3 has 17 residues. Trimming cost V 1 base and J 9 bases, with 22 bases left between them. As DNA, the CDR3 is TGTGCCAGCAGCTTAGATGGAGTAGGGGCCGTTTTCGGCATTCAGTACTTC. It is translated as CASSLDGVGAVFGIQYF.

In this sample, this clone turned up a few times. V usage is TRBV27 and J usage is TRBJ2-7; 10 bases are a match to TRBD2. Looked up from germline, CDR1 is MNHEY and CDR2 is SMNVEV (reference sequence). V lost 6 bases and J lost 9; bases outside the gene matches: 8. The CDR3 is 13 residues long. CDR3 in amino acids: CASSSSGSTVQYF. The CDR3 nucleotides read TGTGCCAGCAGCTCTAGCGGGAGTACCGTGCAGTACTTC.

V and J are TRBV6-5 and TRBJ1-5; weak D call: TRBD1 (6 bases). The CDR3 covers 15 residues. Germline V gene lookup returns CDR1 MNHEY and CDR2 SVGAGI. The V end lost 6 bases, the J end lost 0 bases, and 12 bases lay between the germline ends. CDR3: CASRPDRYSNQPQHF. CDR3 DNA: TGTGCCAGCAGACCTGACAGGTATAGCAATCAGCCCCAGCATTTT.

This clone appeared a few times. The chain couples TRBV5-1 to TRBJ1-2; TRBD1 matches 9 bases. Germline V CDR1 and CDR2: SGHRS, YFSETQ. The CDR3 length is 13 residues. The junction had 1 base not matched to a gene; V was cut back by 0 bases and J by 7 bases. CDR3 bases: TGCGCCAGCAGCTTGGGGGGACAGGGTGGCTACACCTTC. The encoded protein is CASSLGGQGGYTF.

This rearrangement joins TRBV9 to TRBJ2-5; D perhaps matches TRBD2 (5 bases). The V and J ends lost 0 bases and 4 bases respectively, with 10 bases between them. The CDR3 runs 14 residues. Germline values: CDR1 SGDLS, CDR2 YYNGEE. The CDR3 DNA is TGTGCCAGCAGCGTAGACTATGCGGGAGAGACCCAGTACTTC. Translating it yields CASSVDYAGETQYF.

This clone was seen more than once but under ten times. The CDR3 DNA sequence: TGTGCCAGCGGGCAAGACAGTCGCGGGGAGCTGTTTTTT. Protein: CASGQDSRGELFF. The chain carries TRBV27 and TRBJ2-2, with D possibly TRBD1 on 5 matching bases. V lost 8 bases, J lost 7 bases, and 14 bases lay in between. This CDR3 comprises 13 residues. From germline, CDR1 is MNHEY and CDR2 SMNVEV (reference sequence).

This clone came up a few times. V and J are TRBV20-1 and TRBJ2-5, with 9 bases lining up with TRBD2. CDR3 length: 11 amino acids. Germline values: CDR1 DFQATT, CDR2 SNEGSKA (reference sequence). The trim removed 5 bases at V and 11 bases at J, leaving 6 bases unmatched. CDR3 protein: CSALRTSDQYF. CDR3 in DNA: TGCAGTGCTTTACGGACTAGCGATCAGTACTTC.

The V gene is TRBV7-2, the J gene TRBJ2-6, with TRBD2 matching 11 bases. This CDR3 contains 19 residues. Germline trimming cut 4 bases from V and 1 base from J; bases unmatched to any gene: 9. The germline V gene has CDR1 SGHTA and CDR2 FQGNSA. Here the CDR3 reads CASSSGRLAGMSGANVLTF. DNA for the CDR3: TGTGCCAGCAGCTCGGGCAGACTAGCGGGAATGTCTGGGGCCAACGTCCTGACTTTC.

This clone has more than one count but fewer than ten. This sequence joins TRBV7-2 and TRBJ2-1; 10 bases are a match to TRBD2. The CDR3 consists of 16 residues. CDR1 and CDR2 (germline): SGHTA, FQGNSA. J gave up 8 bases and V 5 bases, and 12 bases lay outside the gene matches. CDR3 amino acids: CASSPEGASGSDEQFF. The CDR3 region has the DNA TGTGCCAGCAGCCCTGAGGGGGCTAGCGGGAGCGATGAGCAGTTCTTC.

The genes are TRBV7-2 and TRBJ1-2, with TRBD1 matching over 7 bases. The length of the CDR3 is 15 residues. Germline values: CDR1 SGHTA, CDR2 FQGNSA. J lost 6 bases, V lost 1 base, and 8 bases had no gene match. CDR3 in amino acids: CASSLGTGSTDGYTF. The CDR3, as DNA: TGTGCCAGCAGCTTAGGGACAGGTTCTACAGATGGCTACACCTTC.

This clone was observed a handful of times. The V and J genes are TRBV28 and TRBJ2-7; D is tentatively TRBD1 or TRBD2 (5 bases each). This CDR3 contains 17 residues. Between the trimmed V and J ends, which lost 6 bases and 5 bases, there was a span of 26 bases. CDR1 is MDHEN, CDR2 SYDVKM, per germline. CDR3 in DNA: TGTGCCAGCAGGTTAAGGGGAGTAGGTTTCAAGGCCCACGAGCAGTACTTC. Amino acids: CASRLRGVGFKAHEQYF.